This section outlines one TCR beta chain sequence together with its context. The target antigen is unknown. This sample was included in a study of shared clonotypes between healthy human individuals. In the study overall: Serving as donors were two women and three men, whose ages spanned 18 to 49.

In germline, CDR1 is ENHRY, CDR2 SYGVKD. The CDR3 loop spans 15 amino acids. The V gene end was trimmed by 5 bases and the J gene end by 0 bases; junction bases not matched to a gene: 3. Generated by immunoSEQ multiplex PCR, the TCRdb table keeps only in-frame clones and is missing some. The sample includes about 2 million clones, less than 95% of them seen just once. CD8 cells classed as naive were CD45RO-negative and positively selected for CCR7, excluding terminally differentiated effector memory CD45RA+ cells. Nashville, Tennessee was home to all donors, who were Caucasian adults. Study findings and constraints: The sharing of 5% to 6.5% of naive CD4 clonotypes was seen across a handful of donors.

This TCR was sampled from a man between 18 and 35 years old in good health. Material: naive CD8+ T cells sorted from blood. This chain joins TRBV10-3 and TRBJ1-4; TRBD1 matches 7 bases. CDR3 nucleotides: TGTGCCATCAGTCAGACAGGGACAACTAATGAAAAACTGTTTTTT. It specifies CAISQTGTTNEKLFF.